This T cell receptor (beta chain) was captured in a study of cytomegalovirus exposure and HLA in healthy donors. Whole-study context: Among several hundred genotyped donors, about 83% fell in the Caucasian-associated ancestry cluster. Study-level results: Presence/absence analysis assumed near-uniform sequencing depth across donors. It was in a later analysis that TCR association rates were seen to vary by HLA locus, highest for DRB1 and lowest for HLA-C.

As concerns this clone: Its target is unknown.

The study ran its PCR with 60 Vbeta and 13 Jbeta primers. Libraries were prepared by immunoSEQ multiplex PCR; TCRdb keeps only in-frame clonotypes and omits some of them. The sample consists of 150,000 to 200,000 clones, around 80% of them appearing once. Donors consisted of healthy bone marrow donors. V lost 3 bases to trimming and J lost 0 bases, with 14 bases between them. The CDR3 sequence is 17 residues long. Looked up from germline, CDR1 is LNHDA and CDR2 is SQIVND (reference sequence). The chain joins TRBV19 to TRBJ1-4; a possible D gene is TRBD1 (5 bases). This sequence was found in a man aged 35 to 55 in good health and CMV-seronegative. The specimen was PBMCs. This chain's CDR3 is CASSMKRGGATNEKLFF. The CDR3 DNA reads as TGTGCCAGTAGTATGAAGCGGGGGGGTGCAACTAATGAAAAACTGTTTTTT.